These 5 T cell receptor beta chains came from one sample sequenced in a study of blood T cell repertoires in COVID-19. Sequencing used immunoSEQ multiplex PCR; TCRdb keeps in-frame clones, though not all of them. The sample shows about 280,000 clones, roughly 85% of them seen only once. Sequencing was done on a sample of peripheral blood. These receptors originate from a man in his forties or fifties with active or convalescent COVID-19.

The chain has TRBV9 and TRBJ2-5, with 9 nucleotides matching TRBD2. V was clipped by 2 bases and J by 3 bases; unmatched bases: 8. The CDR3 runs to 16 residues. Germline loops: CDR1 SGDLS, CDR2 YYNGEE. In nucleotides, the CDR3 is TGTGCCAGCAGCGTTAGGCCCGCTAGCGGGAAAGAGACCCAGTACTTC. Translating it yields CASSVRPASGKETQYF.

This chain links TRBV6-6 with TRBJ2-5; 7 nucleotides agree with TRBD2. This CDR3 has 14 residues. Trimming removed 8 bases from V and 1 base from J; junction bases left unmatched: 7. CDR1 is MNHNY, CDR2 SVGAGI, per germline (reference sequence). The CDR3 bases are TGTGCCAGCGGGACCGCGGGAGCCCAAGAGACCCAGTACTTC. This codes for CASGTAGAQETQYF.

The chain couples TRBV5-4 to TRBJ2-1, with 10 bases matching TRBD2. The CDR3 is 18 amino acids. Germline trimming cut 0 bases from V and 7 bases from J; bases unmatched to any gene: 13. Germline V gene data show CDR1 as SGHNT and CDR2 as YYREEE (reference sequence). Here the CDR3 reads CASSLGLAGAPELNEQFF. The CDR3, as DNA: TGTGCCAGCAGCTTGGGGCTAGCGGGAGCACCGGAACTAAATGAGCAGTTCTTC.

A single count supports this clone. V gene TRBV7-2 combines with J gene TRBJ1-4; D uncertain. Between the trimmed V and J ends, which lost 1 base and 5 bases, there was a span of 8 bases. CDR1 SGHTA and CDR2 FQGNSA come from the germline V gene. The CDR3 consists of 14 residues. The CDR3 region is CASSLDLRNEKLFF. CDR3 DNA: TGTGCCAGCAGCTTAGATCTTCGGAATGAAAAACTGTTTTTT.

This chain uses TRBV7-9 with TRBJ2-1; a weak D match, TRBD1 (6 bases). This CDR3 region has 16 residues. V dropped 4 bases and J dropped 0 bases, with 13 bases sitting between them. Germline V CDR1 and CDR2: SEHNR, FQNEAQ (reference sequence). The CDR3 bases are TGTGCCAGCAGCTCTTACAGGGTGAGCTCCTACAATGAGCAGTTCTTC. It yields the protein CASSSYRVSSYNEQFF.